The following is a T cell receptor (beta chain) sequence with its context. Its antigen is unknown. This specimen belongs to a study of cytomegalovirus exposure and HLA in healthy donors. Whole-study results and caveats: Earlier analysis looked at TCR beta V segments, and most were productive about 87% or about 30% of the time.

Those who donated were healthy bone marrow donors. In the PCR, 60 Vbeta and 13 Jbeta primers were used. TCRdb's copy holds only in-frame clones and misses some; the assay was immunoSEQ multiplex PCR. There are 76,000 or so clones in the sample; roughly 73% occur only once, and 15% to 20% lies in the top ten. Trimming took 11 bases from V and 6 from J, leaving 16 bases between them. This CDR3 is built from 12 residues. Germline V lookup: CDR1 LNHDA, CDR2 SQIVND (reference sequence). The J gene is TRBJ1-1, the V gene TRBV19, with unresolved D. The sequence was obtained from a woman between 40 and 50 years old in good health and CMV-seropositive. Material: PBMCs. CDR3 residues: CASGLTWAEAFF. CDR3 in DNA: TGTGCCTCCGGACTGACCTGGGCTGAAGCTTTCTTT.